This T cell receptor (beta chain) was identified during a study of CD8 T cells in ankylosing spondylitis. Findings and limits, study-wide: Apparently characteristic of ankylosing spondylitis blood was a TCR beta motif (roughly eight highly homologous variants). Researchers reportedly found disease-linked clones significantly enriched in matched ankylosing spondylitis synovial fluid. With a CD8+ phenotype, disease-linked clones were relatively rare in peripheral blood.

This clonotype has just a few counts. The antigen remains undetermined. The CDR3 length is 11 residues. CDR1 and CDR2 (germline): SEHNR, FQNEAQ (reference sequence). V was pared by 3 bases and J by 7 bases, with 7 bases between. Libraries for TCR beta were made by quantitative 5'-RACE with molecular barcodes. TCRdb ran MiXCR on the 5' RACE reads and lists one entry per CDR3 protein. The table records more than 100,000 distinct CDR3 sequences, approximately 17% of them present only once. The specimen was blood, either unsorted or a sorted T cell fraction (not recorded which). This rearrangement joins TRBV7-9 to TRBJ2-7, with D unresolved. The sequence was collected from a male donor with ankylosing spondylitis. The CDR3 sequence is CASSLEAEQYF. The CDR3 nucleotides are TGTGCCAGCAGCTTGGAAGCGGAGCAGTACTTC.